What follows describes a single T cell receptor beta chain. Its antigen is not identified. These data belong to a study of T-cell reconstitution after alpha-beta-depleted transplantation in children. Whole-study results and caveats: After transplant, at about two months, alpha-beta T cells were reportedly derived from several hundred expanded graft clones. After one year, T-cell counts and TCRbeta diversity mostly came from new T cells.

Using unique molecular identifiers, the investigators prepared the TCRbeta library. Each CDR3 protein is one row after TCRdb ran MiXCR on the PCR reads. The table lists 450,000 to 550,000 distinct CDR3 sequences, about 10% of them singletons, with 12% to 15% in the top ten. The V gene's germline CDR1 is MNHNS and CDR2 SASEGT. V was cut by 4 bases and J by 1 base, with 10 bases left in between. This CDR3 is built from 15 residues. The chain combines TRBV6-1 with TRBJ1-4; TRBD1 might be the D (5 bases). This specimen was PBMCs, mostly from graft donor cells, taken 180 days after TCRalphabeta/CD19-depleted stem cell transplant. The TCR originated in a female patient aged 2-10 years who had a stem cell transplant for aplastic anemia, so the T cells may come from the graft donor. The CDR3 reads CASSGTRGTNEKLFF. The CDR3 DNA is TGTGCCAGCAGTGGGACGAGGGGAACTAATGAAAAACTGTTTTTT.